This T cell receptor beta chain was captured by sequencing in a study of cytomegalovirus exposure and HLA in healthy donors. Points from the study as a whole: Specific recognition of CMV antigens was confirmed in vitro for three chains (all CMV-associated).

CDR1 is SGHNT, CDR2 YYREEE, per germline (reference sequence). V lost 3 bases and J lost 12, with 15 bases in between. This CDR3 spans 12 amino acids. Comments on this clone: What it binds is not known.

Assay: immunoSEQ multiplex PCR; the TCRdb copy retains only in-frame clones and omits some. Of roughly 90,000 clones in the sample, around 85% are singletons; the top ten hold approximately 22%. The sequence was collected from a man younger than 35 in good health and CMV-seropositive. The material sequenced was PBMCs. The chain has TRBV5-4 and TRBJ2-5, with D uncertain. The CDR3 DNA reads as TGTGCCAGCAGCTCTGTTTCGAGCTTCGAGTACTTC. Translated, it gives CASSSVSSFEYF.